The clone carrying this T cell receptor (beta chain) was counted many times. Its antigen remains unidentified. This sample is part of a study of T cells in Graves' hyperthyroidism and ophthalmopathy. A patient was excluded if there was uncontrolled infection, other autoimmune disease, pregnancy or lactation. The germline V gene encodes CDR1 SGHDN and CDR2 FVKESK. Between the trimmed V and J ends, which lost 0 bases and 9 bases, there was a span of 12 bases. The CDR3 length is 13 residues. There were TCR beta CDR3 regions amplified from RNA transcripts. HTBI primers were employed in a first-round RT-PCR of the TCR CDR3. TCRdb called the multiplex PCR reads again in MiXCR, with one record for every CDR3 protein. The sample records fewer than 650,000 distinct CDR3 sequences, 46% being singletons. Study-wide points: Most expanded thyroid clonotypes above 0.001 also appeared in blood.

V usage is TRBV14 and J usage is TRBJ2-7; D gene ambiguous. The sequenced material came from peripheral blood or thyroid tissue (not recorded which). This sequence was found in an adult woman with Graves' disease, either hyperthyroidism or ophthalmopathy (not recorded which). This CDR3 reads CASSQDTLRVQYF. The CDR3 coding sequence is TGTGCCAGCAGCCAAGATACCCTGAGAGTGCAGTACTTC.